This T cell receptor beta chain was captured by sequencing in a study of blood T cell repertoires in COVID-19. Residents of 24 US areas, aged 18 to 89 years, made up the participants. Each recovered donor of Cohort 3 presented with two negative PCRs, clearance, or symptom resolution. Assay: immunoSEQ multiplex PCR; the TCRdb copy retains only in-frame clones and omits some. The sample holds roughly 400,000 clones, less than 95% seen once. V was pared by 5 bases and J by 5 bases, with 16 bases between. Germline V lookup: CDR1 SEHNR, CDR2 FQNEAQ (reference sequence). The CDR3 contains 15 residues. The chain employs TRBV7-9 and TRBJ2-1; a possible D gene is TRBD1 (6 bases). This TCR came from a man aged 18 to 29 who had recovered from COVID-19. Material: PBMCs or T cells enriched from blood (not recorded which). The CDR3: CASSPGQAHNNEQFF. CDR3 bases: TGTGCCAGCAGCCCGGGACAAGCACACAACAATGAGCAGTTCTTC.